These T cell receptor beta chains were read from a single sample in a study of cytotoxic CD8 clonotypes in ibrutinib-treated CLL. The method was immunoSEQ multiplex PCR; TCRdb's version includes in-frame clones alone and lacks a portion of them. Counted here are fewer than 400,000 clones, approximately 67% occurring once; the ten biggest clones make up roughly 6%. The specimen comprised PBMCs, sampled after 36 months of ibrutinib treatment. The origin of the receptors is a human donor with chronic lymphocytic leukemia. Each CDR3 is given with its conserved first and last residue. Fields, in order: D gene, J gene, clone size, V gene, CDR3 protein, CDR3 DNA. A D gene is named only where the DNA matches it firmly. Clone size is shown for a subset of rows, as once, few, many or a class of expanded clone.

>NA|TRBJ2-3|once|TRBV19
CASSGGTASTDTQYF
TGTGCCAGTAGTGGGGGGACAGCTAGCACAGATACGCAGTATTTT
>TRBD2|TRBJ2-1|NA|TRBV11-3
CASSSSGVPYNEQFF
TGTGCCAGCAGCTCTAGCGGGGTCCCCTACAATGAGCAGTTCTTC
>TRBD1|TRBJ1-2|NA|TRBV18
CASSPAGTGGFYGYTF
TGTGCCAGCTCACCAGCCGGGACAGGGGGGTTCTATGGCTACACCTTC
>NA|TRBJ2-7|few|TRBV5-1
CASTDTPGTWSYEQYF
TGCGCCAGCACCGACACCCCAGGTACATGGTCCTACGAGCAGTACTTC
>TRBD2|TRBJ2-3|NA|TRBV7-9
CASSPVAGSTDTQYF
TGTGCCAGCAGCCCCGTAGCGGGGAGCACAGATACGCAGTATTTT
>NA|TRBJ2-5|NA|TRBV6-1
CASSAPGRHQIQETQYF
TGTGCCAGCAGTGCCCCGGGGCGGCACCAGATCCAAGAGACCCAGTACTTC
>NA|TRBJ2-7|NA|TRBV5-6
CASSLVQRLFYEQYF
TGTGCCAGCAGCTTAGTCCAGCGGCTGTTCTACGAGCAGTACTTC
>TRBD1|TRBJ1-5|few|TRBV6-5
CASSQGAGFGQPQHF
TGTGCCAGCAGTCAGGGGGCAGGGTTTGGTCAGCCCCAGCATTTT
>NA|TRBJ1-2|NA|TRBV5-5
CASSPPSSYGYTF
TGTGCCAGCAGCCCGCCCAGTAGCTATGGCTACACCTTC
>TRBD2|TRBJ2-3|NA|TRBV18
CASSPGTITDTQYF
TGTGCCAGCTCACCCGGGACTATCACAGATACGCAGTATTTT
>NA|TRBJ2-3|NA|TRBV28
CASRTTWDTQYF
TGTGCCAGCCGTACCACATGGGATACGCAGTATTTT
>TRBD2|TRBJ2-6|NA|TRBV9
CASSSPGRNGANVLTF
TGTGCCAGCAGCTCCCCCGGGAGGAATGGGGCCAACGTCCTGACTTTC
>NA|TRBJ1-3|NA|TRBV6-5
CASSPMGRFGNTIYF
TGTGCCAGCAGTCCCATGGGCCGGTTTGGAAACACCATATATTTT
>TRBD2|TRBJ2-1|NA|TRBV9
CASSALRTSGVNEQFF
TGTGCCAGCAGCGCCCTAAGGACTAGCGGGGTAAATGAGCAGTTCTTC
>NA|TRBJ2-1|few|TRBV20-1
CSARTQNEQFF
TGCAGTGCTAGAACCCAAAATGAGCAGTTCTTC